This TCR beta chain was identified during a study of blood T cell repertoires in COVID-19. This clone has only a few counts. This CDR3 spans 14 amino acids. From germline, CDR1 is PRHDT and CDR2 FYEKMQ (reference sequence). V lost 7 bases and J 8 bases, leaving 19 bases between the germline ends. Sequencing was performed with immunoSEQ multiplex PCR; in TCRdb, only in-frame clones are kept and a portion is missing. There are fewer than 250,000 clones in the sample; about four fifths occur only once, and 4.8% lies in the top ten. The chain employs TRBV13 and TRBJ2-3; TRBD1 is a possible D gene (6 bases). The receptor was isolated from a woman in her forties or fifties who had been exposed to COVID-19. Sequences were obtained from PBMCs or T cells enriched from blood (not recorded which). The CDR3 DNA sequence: TGTGCCAGCACCTCAGGGGACACACCCCGTACGCAGTATTTT. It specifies CASTSGDTPRTQYF. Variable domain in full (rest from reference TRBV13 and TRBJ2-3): AAGVIQSPRHLIKEKRETATLKCYPIPRHDTVYWYQQGPGQDPQFLISFYEKMQSDKGSIPDRFSAQQFSDYHSELNMSSLELGDSALYFCASTSGDTPRTQYFGPGTRLTVL.